Listed below are T cell receptor beta chains from one sample, sequenced in a study of blood T cell repertoires in COVID-19. Sequencing used immunoSEQ multiplex PCR; TCRdb keeps in-frame clones, though not all of them. This sample has some 300,000 clones, with about 86% found just once. Sequences were obtained from peripheral blood. The receptors here all came from a woman in her 70s with COVID-19, enrolled during active disease. The CDR3 runs from the conserved cysteine through the conserved F or W. The D gene is left open where the match is weak. Size tells how often a clone was seen (once, few, many) or the class of an expanded clone, and some rows leave it out.

v_call: TRBV5-1; j_call: TRBJ2-1; clone_size: NA; d_call: TRBD2; cdr3_length: 14; cdr3_nt: TGCGCCAGCAGGACCGGGGGGGCCAGCAATGAGCAGTTCTTC; cdr3_aa: CASRTGGASNEQFF
v_call: TRBV28; j_call: TRBJ2-2; clone_size: NA; d_call: NA; cdr3_length: 15; cdr3_nt: TGTGCCAGCAGGACAGGATCCCTTAACACCGGGGAGCTGTTTTTT; cdr3_aa: CASRTGSLNTGELFF
v_call: TRBV19; j_call: TRBJ2-2; clone_size: once; d_call: TRBD2; cdr3_length: 14; cdr3_nt: TGTGCCGCCCAGGAGTGGGGAGGGAACGGGGAGCTGTTTTTT; cdr3_aa: CAAQEWGGNGELFF
v_call: TRBV28; j_call: TRBJ2-2; clone_size: once; d_call: TRBD1; cdr3_length: 15; cdr3_nt: TGTGCCAGCAGTCTACCTTCAGGGGGTCCCGGGGAGCTGTTTTTT; cdr3_aa: CASSLPSGGPGELFF
v_call: TRBV12-5; j_call: TRBJ2-1; clone_size: NA; d_call: TRBD2; cdr3_length: 22; cdr3_nt: TGTGCTAGTGGTTTGGTACACGAGTGGTGGACTAGTTTGTTAGGGTCCTACAATGAGCAGTTCTTC; cdr3_aa: CASGLVHEWWTSLLGSYNEQFF
v_call: TRBV7-2; j_call: TRBJ2-2; clone_size: NA; d_call: NA; cdr3_length: 15; cdr3_nt: TGTGCCAGCAGCTTTCGGGGGTTCGGCTCCGGGGAGCTGTTTTTT; cdr3_aa: CASSFRGFGSGELFF
v_call: TRBV19; j_call: TRBJ2-7; clone_size: NA; d_call: TRBD2; cdr3_length: 18; cdr3_nt: TGTGCCAGTAGTATAAAAACTAGCGGGCAAACCTACTCCTACGAGCAGTACTTC; cdr3_aa: CASSIKTSGQTYSYEQYF
v_call: TRBV3-1/TRBV3-2; j_call: TRBJ2-7; clone_size: NA; d_call: TRBD1; cdr3_length: 15; cdr3_nt: TGTGCCAGCAGCCAAGGCCGGGGACAGCCCTACGAGCAGTACTTC; cdr3_aa: CASSQGRGQPYEQYF
v_call: TRBV5-4; j_call: TRBJ1-2; clone_size: NA; d_call: TRBD1; cdr3_length: 15; cdr3_nt: TGTGCCAGCAGCTTGGCCGGGACAGGGGGTGGAGGCTACACCTTC; cdr3_aa: CASSLAGTGGGGYTF
v_call: TRBV18; j_call: TRBJ2-7; clone_size: NA; d_call: NA; cdr3_length: 13; cdr3_nt: TGTGCCAGCTCACCATTCGAGGATTACGAGCAGTACTTC; cdr3_aa: CASSPFEDYEQYF
v_call: TRBV30; j_call: TRBJ2-5; clone_size: NA; d_call: TRBD1; cdr3_length: 14; cdr3_nt: TGTGCCTGCAACACAGGGGGCCGGGGAGAGACCCAGTACTTC; cdr3_aa: CACNTGGRGETQYF
v_call: TRBV3-1/TRBV3-2; j_call: TRBJ2-7; clone_size: once; d_call: TRBD2; cdr3_length: 13; cdr3_nt: TGTGCCAGCAGCCAATCTGTCGGGGGGTCTGGGTACTTC; cdr3_aa: CASSQSVGGSGYF
v_call: TRBV7-9; j_call: TRBJ1-5; clone_size: NA; d_call: NA; cdr3_length: 13; cdr3_nt: TGTGCCAGCAGCCGGACAGGCAATCAGCCCCAGCATTTT; cdr3_aa: CASSRTGNQPQHF
v_call: TRBV6-5; j_call: TRBJ2-7; clone_size: few; d_call: NA; cdr3_length: 14; cdr3_nt: TGTGCCAGCAGTTATACCGACAGGTCCGTCGAGCAGTACTTC; cdr3_aa: CASSYTDRSVEQYF
v_call: TRBV29-1; j_call: TRBJ1-2; clone_size: NA; d_call: TRBD1; cdr3_length: 14; cdr3_nt: TGCAGCGTTGGGGGGGACAGGGAAAGCTATGGCTACACCTTC; cdr3_aa: CSVGGDRESYGYTF
v_call: TRBV19; j_call: TRBJ1-2; clone_size: NA; d_call: TRBD1; cdr3_length: 16; cdr3_nt: TGTGCCAGTAGTATCTTCGGGACAGGGGATTACTATGGCTACACCTTC; cdr3_aa: CASSIFGTGDYYGYTF
v_call: TRBV4-3; j_call: TRBJ1-2; clone_size: NA; d_call: NA; cdr3_length: 15; cdr3_nt: TGCGCCAGCAGGGAGGAGGACGGCCCTAACTATGGCTACACCTTC; cdr3_aa: CASREEDGPNYGYTF
v_call: TRBV9; j_call: TRBJ2-1; clone_size: NA; d_call: NA; cdr3_length: 15; cdr3_nt: TGTGCCAGCAGCGTAGCCGTTTCCTCCTACAATGAGCAGTTCTTC; cdr3_aa: CASSVAVSSYNEQFF
v_call: TRBV5-1; j_call: TRBJ1-4; clone_size: NA; d_call: NA; cdr3_length: 14; cdr3_nt: TGCGCCAGCAGCCTGGGAACAGTCGCCGAAAAACTGTTTTTT; cdr3_aa: CASSLGTVAEKLFF
v_call: TRBV7-2; j_call: TRBJ2-7; clone_size: few; d_call: TRBD1; cdr3_length: 13; cdr3_nt: TGTGCCAGCAGCCGGGACAGGGTCTACGAGCAGTACTTC; cdr3_aa: CASSRDRVYEQYF
v_call: TRBV7-9; j_call: TRBJ1-2; clone_size: NA; d_call: NA; cdr3_length: 13; cdr3_nt: TGTGCCAGCAGCCCCAGGGGCACATATGGCTACACCTTC; cdr3_aa: CASSPRGTYGYTF
v_call: TRBV5-4; j_call: TRBJ2-7; clone_size: NA; d_call: NA; cdr3_length: 15; cdr3_nt: TGTGCCAGCAAAGACCTTCGGACAGTTAGCTACGAGCAGTACTTC; cdr3_aa: CASKDLRTVSYEQYF
v_call: TRBV30; j_call: TRBJ1-4; clone_size: NA; d_call: NA; cdr3_length: 13; cdr3_nt: TGTGCCGCTCCAGATTCAACTAATGAAAAACTGTTTTTT; cdr3_aa: CAAPDSTNEKLFF
v_call: TRBV18; j_call: TRBJ2-7; clone_size: once; d_call: TRBD1; cdr3_length: 13; cdr3_nt: TGTGCCAGCTCATTGGGACAGCCTTACGAGCAGTACTTC; cdr3_aa: CASSLGQPYEQYF
v_call: TRBV10-2; j_call: TRBJ1-2; clone_size: NA; d_call: NA; cdr3_length: 15; cdr3_nt: TGCGCCAGCAGGCCTCGGGGGGAAGTAAACTATGGCTACACCTTC; cdr3_aa: CASRPRGEVNYGYTF
v_call: TRBV6-6; j_call: TRBJ1-2; clone_size: NA; d_call: NA; cdr3_length: 13; cdr3_nt: TGTGCCAGCCGCCCGGGGGGAGACTATGGCTACACCTTC; cdr3_aa: CASRPGGDYGYTF
v_call: TRBV10-1; j_call: TRBJ2-7; clone_size: NA; d_call: NA; cdr3_length: 15; cdr3_nt: TGCGCCAGCAGTGGCGGGCGGCAATCCAACTACGAGCAGTACTTC; cdr3_aa: CASSGGRQSNYEQYF
v_call: TRBV14; j_call: TRBJ2-1; clone_size: NA; d_call: TRBD2; cdr3_length: 14; cdr3_nt: TGTGCCAGCGGTCGATGGGGGGGTTGGGATGAGCAGTTCTTC; cdr3_aa: CASGRWGGWDEQFF